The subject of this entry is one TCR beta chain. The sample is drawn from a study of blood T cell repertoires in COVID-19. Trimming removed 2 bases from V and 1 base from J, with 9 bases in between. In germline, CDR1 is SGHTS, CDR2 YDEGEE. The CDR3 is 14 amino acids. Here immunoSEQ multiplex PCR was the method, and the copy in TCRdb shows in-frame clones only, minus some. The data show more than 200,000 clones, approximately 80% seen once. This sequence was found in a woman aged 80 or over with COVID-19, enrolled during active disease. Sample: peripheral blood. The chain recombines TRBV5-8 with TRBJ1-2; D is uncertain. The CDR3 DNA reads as TGTGCCAGCAGCTTAGGCGGGAGTAACTATGGCTACACCTTC. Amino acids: CASSLGGSNYGYTF.